This is a list of T cell receptor beta chains from one sample in a study of response to subunit inactivated influenza vaccine. TCRdb re-derived calls from the RT-PCR reads in MiXCR, one entry per CDR3 protein. The data show roughly 670,000 distinct CDR3 sequences, 11% to 15% seen once. Sample: PBMCs from blood, taken approximately 15 days before vaccination. These TCRs come from a man aged 45-65 years who received an inactivated influenza vaccine. CDR3s include the opening cysteine and the closing phenylalanine or tryptophan. A D gene is named only where the DNA matches it firmly. Only part of the rows carry a size: once, few, many, or a class if the clone is expanded.

TRBV6-5,TRBJ2-2,NA,NA,CASSYTGTLTGELFF,TGTGCCAGCAGTTACACCGGGACACTCACCGGGGAGCTGTTTTTT
TRBV10-3,TRBJ1-2,NA,NA,CAISYRVDYGYTF,TGTGCCATCAGTTACAGGGTTGACTATGGCTACACCTTC
TRBV5-1,TRBJ2-2,NA,few,CASSLRSSRDTGELFF,TGCGCCAGCAGCTTGCGGTCTAGCCGGGACACCGGGGAGCTGTTTTTT
TRBV2,TRBJ2-1,TRBD1,NA,CASKRDSRGDEQFF,TGTGCCAGTAAACGGGACAGTCGAGGGGATGAGCAGTTCTTC
TRBV20-1,TRBJ2-1,NA,NA,CSARPGTRYNEQFF,TGCAGTGCTAGACCCGGGACAAGGTACAATGAGCAGTTCTTC
TRBV28,TRBJ2-7,TRBD2,NA,CASSLLLGLAGDSSYEQYF,TGTGCCAGCAGTTTATTATTAGGACTAGCGGGGGATTCCTCCTACGAGCAGTACTTC
TRBV7-2,TRBJ2-3,TRBD2,many,CASSLASGDTDTQYF,TGTGCCAGCAGCTTAGCTAGCGGGGACACAGATACGCAGTATTTT
TRBV11-2,TRBJ2-3,TRBD2,NA,CASSRETSGGHLTDTQYF,TGTGCCAGCAGCAGAGAAACTAGCGGGGGACACCTCACAGATACGCAGTATTTT
TRBV20-1,TRBJ2-1,NA,few,CSAWLTREQGQFF,TGCAGTGCTTGGCTGACTAGGGAACAAGGGCAGTTCTTC
TRBV6-2/TRBV6-3,TRBJ2-6,NA,many,CASRNGGSGANVLTF,TGTGCCAGCAGAAATGGGGGCTCTGGGGCCAACGTCCTGACTTTC
TRBV4-2,TRBJ2-7,TRBD1,NA,CASKKVGQGAIEQYF,TGTGCCAGCAAAAAGGTGGGACAGGGGGCTATCGAGCAGTACTTC
TRBV11-2,TRBJ2-7,TRBD1,few,CASSPGQGGSYEQYF,TGTGCCAGCAGCCCGGGACAGGGAGGGTCCTACGAGCAGTACTTC
TRBV20-1,TRBJ1-1,NA,many,CSARAQGRILAEAFF,TGCAGTGCCAGGGCCCAGGGGCGCATTTTGGCTGAAGCTTTCTTT
TRBV29-1,TRBJ2-1,TRBD1,NA,CSHGQGAYEQFF,TGCAGCCATGGGCAGGGGGCTTATGAGCAGTTCTTC
TRBV4-2,TRBJ2-3,NA,NA,CASSGTRTDTQYF,TGTGCCAGCAGCGGTACCCGCACAGATACGCAGTATTTT
TRBV10-2,TRBJ2-2,TRBD2,NA,CATGGGLARNTGELFF,TGCGCCACCGGGGGGGGACTAGCGAGGAACACCGGGGAGCTGTTTTTT
TRBV29-1,TRBJ1-1,NA,few,CSVSVSQGNTEAFF,TGCAGCGTTTCAGTCAGTCAGGGGAACACTGAAGCTTTCTTT
TRBV27,TRBJ2-7,NA,NA,CACAPNEGVRNEQYF,TGTGCCTGTGCCCCGAACGAGGGGGTCAGGAACGAGCAGTACTTC
TRBV10-3,TRBJ2-3,TRBD1,NA,CAIREDRGLSDTQYF,TGTGCCATCAGGGAGGACAGGGGGCTCTCAGATACGCAGTATTTT
TRBV7-2,TRBJ2-1,NA,few,CASSLSVVGGNEQFF,TGTGCCAGCAGCTTATCGGTTGTGGGGGGCAATGAGCAGTTCTTC
TRBV24-1,TRBJ2-2,TRBD2,few,CATSAGGFTGELFF,TGTGCCACCTCCGCCGGGGGGTTCACCGGGGAGCTGTTTTTT
TRBV7-9,TRBJ2-1,NA,NA,CASSLASPEQFF,TGTGCCAGCAGCTTAGCCAGTCCTGAGCAGTTCTTC